This T cell receptor (beta chain) was profiled in a study of T cell changes during pregnancy in multiple sclerosis. The table came from immunoSEQ multiplex PCR; TCRdb's copy has only in-frame clones and leaves some out. The table shows about 62,000 clones, with roughly 87% occurring only once. Trimming stripped 5 bases from V and 4 bases from J, with 26 bases between. The CDR3 is 18 residues long. Germline-derived CDR1 and CDR2 are SGHTA and FQGTGA. The V gene is TRBV7-3, the J gene TRBJ1-2; D perhaps matches TRBD1 (6 bases). This receptor was identified in a female donor with multiple sclerosis, enrolled in a pregnancy study. The sample here was peripheral blood, taken in the first trimester of pregnancy. CDR3 loop: CASSPTPQSRQAPYGYTF. CDR3 nucleotides: TGTGCCAGCAGCCCCACACCCCAATCGAGACAGGCCCCCTATGGCTACACCTTC.